Sequencing of this T cell receptor beta chain was carried out in a study of cytomegalovirus exposure and HLA in healthy donors. Across the study: Early release data held roughly 90 million unique TCRs from HLA-typed donors.

The PCR ran on 60 Vbeta and 13 Jbeta primers. Clones were read by immunoSEQ multiplex PCR, and TCRdb kept only the in-frame ones, dropping some. The table lists roughly 150,000 clones, over 70% of them singletons. V dropped 2 bases and J dropped 1; count of bases not matched to a gene: 5. CDR1 and CDR2 from the germline V gene are SGDLS and YYNGEE. The CDR3 is 15 amino acids. This TCR was recovered from a middle-aged woman in good health and CMV-seronegative. The sequencing sample was made of PBMCs. The chain combines TRBV9 with TRBJ2-5; 7 bases match TRBD1. The CDR3 DNA is TGTGCCAGCAGCGTCACAGGGGTCCTCCAAGAGACCCAGTACTTC. Translating gives CASSVTGVLQETQYF.